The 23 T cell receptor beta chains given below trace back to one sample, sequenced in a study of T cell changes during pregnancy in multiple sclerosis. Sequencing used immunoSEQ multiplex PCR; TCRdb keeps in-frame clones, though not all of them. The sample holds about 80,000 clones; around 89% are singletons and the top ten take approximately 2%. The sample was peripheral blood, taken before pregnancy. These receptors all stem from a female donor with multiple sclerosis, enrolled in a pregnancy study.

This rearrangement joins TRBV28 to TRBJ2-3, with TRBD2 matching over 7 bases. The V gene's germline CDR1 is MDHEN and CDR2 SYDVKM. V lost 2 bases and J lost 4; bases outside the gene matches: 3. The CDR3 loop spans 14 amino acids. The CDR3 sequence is CASSLAGEADTQYF. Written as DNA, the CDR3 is TGTGCCAGCAGTTTAGCGGGGGAGGCAGATACGCAGTATTTT.

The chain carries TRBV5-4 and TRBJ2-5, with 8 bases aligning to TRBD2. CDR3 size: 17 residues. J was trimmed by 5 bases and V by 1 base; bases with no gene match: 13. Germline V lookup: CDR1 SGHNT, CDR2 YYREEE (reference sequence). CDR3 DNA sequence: TGTGCCAGCAGCTTGTCGGGGGGGGGCTGGGGAGGGGAGACCCAGTACTTC. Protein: CASSLSGGGWGGETQYF. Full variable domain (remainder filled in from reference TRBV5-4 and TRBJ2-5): ETGVTQSPTHLIKTRGQQVTLRCSSQSGHNTVSWYQQALGQGPQFIFQYYREEENGRGNFPPRFSGLQFPNYSSELNVNALELDDSALYLCASSLSGGGWGGETQYFGPGTRLLVL.

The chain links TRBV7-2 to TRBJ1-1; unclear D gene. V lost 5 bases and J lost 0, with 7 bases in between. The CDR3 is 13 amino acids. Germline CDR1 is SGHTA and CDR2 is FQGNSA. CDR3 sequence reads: CASSLRMNTEAFF. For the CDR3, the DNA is TGTGCCAGCAGCCTGAGGATGAACACTGAAGCTTTCTTT.

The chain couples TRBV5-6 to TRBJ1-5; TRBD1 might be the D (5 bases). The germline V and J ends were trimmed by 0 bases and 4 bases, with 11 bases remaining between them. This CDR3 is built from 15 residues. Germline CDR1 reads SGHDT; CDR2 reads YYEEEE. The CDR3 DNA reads TGTGCCAGCAGCTTGGCGGGACTGTTGAATCAGCCCCAGCATTTT. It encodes CASSLAGLLNQPQHF.

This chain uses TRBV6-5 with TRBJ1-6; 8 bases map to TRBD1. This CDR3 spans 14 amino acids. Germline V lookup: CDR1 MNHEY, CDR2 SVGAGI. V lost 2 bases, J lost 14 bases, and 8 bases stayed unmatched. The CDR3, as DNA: TGTGCCAGCAGTTACGGACAGGGTCTCGGGGCCCTCCACTTT. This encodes CASSYGQGLGALHF.

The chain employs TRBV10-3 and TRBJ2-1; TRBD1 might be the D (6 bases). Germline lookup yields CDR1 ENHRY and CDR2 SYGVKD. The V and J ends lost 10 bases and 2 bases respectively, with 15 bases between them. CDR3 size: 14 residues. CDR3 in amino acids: CATSRTEPYNEQFF. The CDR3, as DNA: TGTGCCACCAGCCGGACAGAGCCCTACAATGAGCAGTTCTTC.

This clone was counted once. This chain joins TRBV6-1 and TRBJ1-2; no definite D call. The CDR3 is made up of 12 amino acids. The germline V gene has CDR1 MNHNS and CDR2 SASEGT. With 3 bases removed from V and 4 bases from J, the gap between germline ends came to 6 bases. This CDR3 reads CASSDGFYGYTF. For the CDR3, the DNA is TGTGCCAGCAGTGACGGGTTCTATGGCTACACCTTC.

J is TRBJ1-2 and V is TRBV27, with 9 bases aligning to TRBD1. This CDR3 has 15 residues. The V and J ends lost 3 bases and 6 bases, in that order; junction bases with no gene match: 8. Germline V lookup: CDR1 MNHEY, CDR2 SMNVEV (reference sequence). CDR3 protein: CASSFLGTGQDGYTF. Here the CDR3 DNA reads TGTGCCAGCAGTTTCCTCGGGACAGGGCAGGATGGCTACACCTTC.

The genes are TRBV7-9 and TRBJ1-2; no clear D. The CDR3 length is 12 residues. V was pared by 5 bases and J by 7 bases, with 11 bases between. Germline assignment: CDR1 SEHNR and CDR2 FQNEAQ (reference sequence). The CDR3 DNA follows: TGTGCCAGCAGCCCGAGGCTTGGTGGCTACACCTTC. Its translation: CASSPRLGGYTF.

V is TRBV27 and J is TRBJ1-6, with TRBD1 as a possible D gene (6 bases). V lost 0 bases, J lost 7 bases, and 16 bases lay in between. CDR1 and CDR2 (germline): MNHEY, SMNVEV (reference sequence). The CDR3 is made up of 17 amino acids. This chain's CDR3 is CASSLSTGAPMNSPLHF. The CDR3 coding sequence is TGTGCCAGCAGTTTATCGACAGGAGCCCCAATGAATTCACCCCTCCACTTT.

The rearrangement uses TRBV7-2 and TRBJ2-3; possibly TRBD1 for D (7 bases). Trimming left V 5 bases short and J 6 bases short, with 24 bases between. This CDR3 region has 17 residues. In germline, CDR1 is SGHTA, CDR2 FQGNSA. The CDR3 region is CASSPPRGAGGSDTQYF. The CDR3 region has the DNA TGTGCCAGCAGCCCACCCCGAGGCGCAGGGGGGTCGGATACGCAGTATTTT.

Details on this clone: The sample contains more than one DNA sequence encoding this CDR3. CDR3 in amino acids: CASSEGQGNEKLFF. The CDR3 nucleotides read TGTGCCAGCAGTGAAGGACAGGGGAATGAAAAACTGTTTTTT. The chain recombines TRBV6-1 with TRBJ1-4; 8 bases match TRBD1. The junction had 0 bases not matched to a gene; V was cut back by 1 base and J by 5 bases. The germline V gene has CDR1 MNHNS and CDR2 SASEGT. The CDR3 runs 14 residues.

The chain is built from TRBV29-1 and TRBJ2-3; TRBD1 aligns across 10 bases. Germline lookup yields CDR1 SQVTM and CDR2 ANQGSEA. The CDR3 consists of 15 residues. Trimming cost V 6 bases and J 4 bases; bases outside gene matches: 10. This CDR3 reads CSVEIRDRGPDTQYF. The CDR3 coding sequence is TGCAGCGTGGAGATCCGGGACAGGGGCCCAGATACGCAGTATTTT.

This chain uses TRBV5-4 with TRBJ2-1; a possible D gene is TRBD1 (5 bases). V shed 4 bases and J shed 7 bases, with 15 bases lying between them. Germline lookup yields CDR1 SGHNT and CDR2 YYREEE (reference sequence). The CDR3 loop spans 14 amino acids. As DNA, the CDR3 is TGTGCCAGCAGCCCACCCCTCGACAGTAATGAGCAGTTCTTC. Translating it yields CASSPPLDSNEQFF.

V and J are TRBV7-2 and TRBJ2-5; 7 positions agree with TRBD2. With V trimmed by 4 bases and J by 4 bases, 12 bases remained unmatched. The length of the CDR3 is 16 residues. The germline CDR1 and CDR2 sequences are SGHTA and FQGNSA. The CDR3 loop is CASSYMPGLQSETQYF. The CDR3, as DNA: TGTGCCAGCAGCTACATGCCGGGACTACAATCAGAGACCCAGTACTTC.

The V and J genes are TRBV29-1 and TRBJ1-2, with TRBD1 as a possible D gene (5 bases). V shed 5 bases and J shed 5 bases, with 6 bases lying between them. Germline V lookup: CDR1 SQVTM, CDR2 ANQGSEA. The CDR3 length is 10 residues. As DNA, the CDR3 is TGCAGCGTTCGACAGTATGGCTACACCTTC. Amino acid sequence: CSVRQYGYTF. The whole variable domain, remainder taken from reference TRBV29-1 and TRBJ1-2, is SAVISQKPSRDICQRGTSLTIQCQVDSQVTMMFWYRQQPGQSLTLIATANQGSEATYESGFVIDKFPISRPNLTFSTLTVSNMSPEDSSIYLCSVRQYGYTFGSGTRLTVV.

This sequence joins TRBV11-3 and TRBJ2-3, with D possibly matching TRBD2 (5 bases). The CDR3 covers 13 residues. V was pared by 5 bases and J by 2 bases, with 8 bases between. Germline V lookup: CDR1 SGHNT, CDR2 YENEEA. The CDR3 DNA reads TGTGCCAGCAGCCTGGACTTCACAGATACGCAGTATTTT. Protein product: CASSLDFTDTQYF.

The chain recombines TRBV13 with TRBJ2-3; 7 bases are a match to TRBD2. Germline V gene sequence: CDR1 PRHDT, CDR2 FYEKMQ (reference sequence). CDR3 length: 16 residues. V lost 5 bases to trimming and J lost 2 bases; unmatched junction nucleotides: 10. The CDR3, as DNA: TGTGCCAGCAGCGGGGGGGGGTTTCCTTCCACAGATACGCAGTATTTT. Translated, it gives CASSGGGFPSTDTQYF.

The CDR3 loop is CASSLWKRGGATDTQYF. The CDR3 DNA reads TGTGCCAGCAGCTTATGGAAGCGGGGGGGCGCAACAGATACGCAGTATTTT. This chain joins TRBV7-9 and TRBJ2-3; 10 bases are a match to TRBD2. The J segment lost 3 bases and the V segment lost 2 bases, leaving 8 bases of the junction unmatched. The CDR3 totals 17 residues. In germline, CDR1 is SEHNR, CDR2 FQNEAQ (reference sequence).

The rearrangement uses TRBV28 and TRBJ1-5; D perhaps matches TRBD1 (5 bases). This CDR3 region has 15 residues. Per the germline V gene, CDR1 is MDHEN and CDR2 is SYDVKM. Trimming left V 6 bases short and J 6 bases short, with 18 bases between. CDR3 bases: TGTGCCAGCAGAGATCATAGGGGTTACGGTCAGCCCCAGCATTTT. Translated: CASRDHRGYGQPQHF.

CDR3 in DNA: TGTGCCAGCAGCTTGACAGGGGCAGATACGCAGTATTTT. This gives the protein CASSLTGADTQYF. This chain links TRBV7-3 with TRBJ2-3, with 8 bases that match TRBD1. The CDR3 has 13 residues. The V gene end was trimmed by 3 bases and the J gene end by 4 bases; junction bases not matched to a gene: 0. Germline V gene data show CDR1 as SGHTA and CDR2 as FQGTGA.

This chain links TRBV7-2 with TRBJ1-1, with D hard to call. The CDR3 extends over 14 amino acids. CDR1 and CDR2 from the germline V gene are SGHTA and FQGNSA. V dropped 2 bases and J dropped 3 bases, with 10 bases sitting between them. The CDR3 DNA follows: TGTGCCAGCAGCTTAAATCCGGGTTACACTGAAGCTTTCTTT. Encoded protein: CASSLNPGYTEAFF.

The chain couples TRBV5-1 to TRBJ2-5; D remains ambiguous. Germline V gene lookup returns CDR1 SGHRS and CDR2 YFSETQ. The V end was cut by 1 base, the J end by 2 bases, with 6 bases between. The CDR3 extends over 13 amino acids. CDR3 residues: CASSLWPQETQYF. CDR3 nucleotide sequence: TGCGCCAGCAGCTTGTGGCCACAAGAGACCCAGTACTTC.